This T cell receptor beta chain is from a study of cytomegalovirus exposure and HLA in healthy donors. Researchers ran the PCR with 60 Vbeta and 13 Jbeta primers. The data were produced by immunoSEQ multiplex PCR, yet TCRdb's version contains in-frame clones alone and is incomplete. The table lists 150,000 to 200,000 clones, over 65% of them singletons. Whole-study results and caveats: Most TCR sequences were rare, but some public TCRs occurred in many donors.

The length of the CDR3 is 14 residues. Unmatched junction bases numbered 5, after V lost 10 bases and J lost 0 bases. The germline V gene has CDR1 SNHLY and CDR2 FYNNEI. As concerns this clone: Its antigen is unknown.

Sequenced: PBMCs. The receptor comes from a woman in her forties or fifties in good health and CMV-seropositive. The chain uses TRBV2 and TRBJ1-4; TRBD1 matches at 7 bases. In DNA, the CDR3 is TGTGCCACCCGACAGGGATCAACTAATGAAAAACTGTTTTTT. It encodes CATRQGSTNEKLFF. The whole variable domain, filled in from reference TRBV2 and TRBJ1-4, reads EPEVTQTPSHQVTQMGQEVILRCVPISNHLYFYWYRQILGQKVEFLVSFYNNEISEKSEIFDDQFSVERPDGSNFTLKIRSTKLEDSAMYFCATRQGSTNEKLFFGSGTQLSVL.